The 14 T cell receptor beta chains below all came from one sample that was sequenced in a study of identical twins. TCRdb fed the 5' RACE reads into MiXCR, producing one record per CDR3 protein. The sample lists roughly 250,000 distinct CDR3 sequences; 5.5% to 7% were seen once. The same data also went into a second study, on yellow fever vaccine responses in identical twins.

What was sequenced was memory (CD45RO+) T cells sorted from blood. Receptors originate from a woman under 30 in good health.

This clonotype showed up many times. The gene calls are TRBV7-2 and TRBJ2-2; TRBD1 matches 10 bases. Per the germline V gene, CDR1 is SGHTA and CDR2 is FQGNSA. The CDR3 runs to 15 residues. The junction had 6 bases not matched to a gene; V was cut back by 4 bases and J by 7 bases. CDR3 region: CASSSGQGGGGELFF. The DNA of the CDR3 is TGTGCCAGCAGCTCAGGACAGGGGGGAGGCGGGGAGCTGTTTTTT.

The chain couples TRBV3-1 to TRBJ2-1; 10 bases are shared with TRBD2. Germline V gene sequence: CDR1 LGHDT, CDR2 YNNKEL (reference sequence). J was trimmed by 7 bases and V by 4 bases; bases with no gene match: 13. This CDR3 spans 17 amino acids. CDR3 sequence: CASSRAPSGRWENEQFF. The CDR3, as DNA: TGTGCCAGCAGCCGCGCCCCTAGCGGGAGATGGGAAAATGAGCAGTTCTTC.

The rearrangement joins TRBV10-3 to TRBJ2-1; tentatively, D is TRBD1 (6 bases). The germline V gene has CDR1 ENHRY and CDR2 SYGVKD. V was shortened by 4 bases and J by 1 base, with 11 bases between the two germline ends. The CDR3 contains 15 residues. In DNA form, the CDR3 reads TGTGCCATCAGTGTTGGTAGGGGGTCCTACAATGAGCAGTTCTTC. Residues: CAISVGRGSYNEQFF.

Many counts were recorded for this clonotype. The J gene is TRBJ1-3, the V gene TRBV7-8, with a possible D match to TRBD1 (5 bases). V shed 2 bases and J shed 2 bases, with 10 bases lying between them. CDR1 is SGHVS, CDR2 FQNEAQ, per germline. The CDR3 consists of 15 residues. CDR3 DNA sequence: TGTGCCAGCAGCTTAATGACAGTAGCTGGAAACACCATATATTTT. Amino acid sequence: CASSLMTVAGNTIYF.

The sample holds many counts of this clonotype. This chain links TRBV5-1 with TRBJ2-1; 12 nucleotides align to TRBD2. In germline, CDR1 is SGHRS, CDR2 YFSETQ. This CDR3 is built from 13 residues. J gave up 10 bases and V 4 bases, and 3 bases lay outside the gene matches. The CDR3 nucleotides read TGCGCCAGCAGCACACTAGCGGGAGGCGAGCAGTTCTTC. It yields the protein CASSTLAGGEQFF.

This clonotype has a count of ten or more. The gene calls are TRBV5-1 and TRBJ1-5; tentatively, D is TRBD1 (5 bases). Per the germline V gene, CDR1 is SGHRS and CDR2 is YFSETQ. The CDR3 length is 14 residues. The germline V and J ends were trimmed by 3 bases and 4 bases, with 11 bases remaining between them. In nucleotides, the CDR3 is TGCGCCAGCAGCTGGGGCGGGAGGAATCAGCCCCAGCATTTT. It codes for CASSWGGRNQPQHF.

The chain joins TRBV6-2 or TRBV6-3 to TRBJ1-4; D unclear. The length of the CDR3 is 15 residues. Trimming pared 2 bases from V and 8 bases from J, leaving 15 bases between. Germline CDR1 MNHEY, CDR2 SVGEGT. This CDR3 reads CASSYPQLADEKLFF. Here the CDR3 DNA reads TGTGCCAGCAGTTACCCTCAGCTGGCAGACGAAAAACTGTTTTTT.

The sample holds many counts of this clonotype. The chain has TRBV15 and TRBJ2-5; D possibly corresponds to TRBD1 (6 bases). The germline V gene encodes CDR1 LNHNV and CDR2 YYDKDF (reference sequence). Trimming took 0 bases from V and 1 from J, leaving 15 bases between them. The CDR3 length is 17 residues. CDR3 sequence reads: CATSREKGGQFQETQYF. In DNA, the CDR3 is TGTGCCACCAGCAGAGAGAAGGGCGGACAGTTCCAAGAGACCCAGTACTTC.

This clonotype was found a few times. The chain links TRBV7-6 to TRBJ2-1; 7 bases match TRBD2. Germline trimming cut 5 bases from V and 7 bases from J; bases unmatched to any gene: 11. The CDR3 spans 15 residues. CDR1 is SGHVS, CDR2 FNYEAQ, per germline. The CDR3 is CASSPQMDGGNEQFF. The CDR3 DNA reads TGTGCCAGCAGCCCCCAAATGGACGGGGGGAATGAGCAGTTCTTC.

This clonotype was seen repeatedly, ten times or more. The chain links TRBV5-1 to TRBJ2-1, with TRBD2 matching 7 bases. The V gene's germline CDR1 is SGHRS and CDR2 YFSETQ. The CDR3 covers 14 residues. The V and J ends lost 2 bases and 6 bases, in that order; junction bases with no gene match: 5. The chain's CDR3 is CASSFGGRANEQFF. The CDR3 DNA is TGCGCCAGCAGCTTTGGTGGGAGGGCCAATGAGCAGTTCTTC.

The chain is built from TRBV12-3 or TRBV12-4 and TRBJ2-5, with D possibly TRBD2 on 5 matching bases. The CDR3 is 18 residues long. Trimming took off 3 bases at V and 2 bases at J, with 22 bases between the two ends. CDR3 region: CASSFSLWAGEGQETQYF. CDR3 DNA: TGTGCCAGCAGTTTCAGTCTGTGGGCAGGAGAGGGTCAAGAGACCCAGTACTTC.

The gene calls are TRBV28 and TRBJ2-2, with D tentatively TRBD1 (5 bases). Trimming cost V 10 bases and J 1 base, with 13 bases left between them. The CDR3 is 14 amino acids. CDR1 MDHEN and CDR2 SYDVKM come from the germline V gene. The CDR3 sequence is CATTGHRNTGELFF. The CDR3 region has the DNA TGTGCCACCACCGGACACAGGAACACCGGGGAGCTGTTTTTT.

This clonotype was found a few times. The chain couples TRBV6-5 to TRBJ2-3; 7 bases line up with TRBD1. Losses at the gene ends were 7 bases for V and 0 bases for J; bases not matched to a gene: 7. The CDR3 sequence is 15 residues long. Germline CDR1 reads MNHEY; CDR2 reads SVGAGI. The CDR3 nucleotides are TGTGCCAGCACCCCAGGGGACAGTAGCACAGATACGCAGTATTTT. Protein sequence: CASTPGDSSTDTQYF.

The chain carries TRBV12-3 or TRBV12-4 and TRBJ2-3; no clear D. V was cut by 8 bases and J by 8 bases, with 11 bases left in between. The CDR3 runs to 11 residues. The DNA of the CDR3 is TGTGCCAGCTCCCCGTCGGTTACGCAGTATTTT. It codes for CASSPSVTQYF.